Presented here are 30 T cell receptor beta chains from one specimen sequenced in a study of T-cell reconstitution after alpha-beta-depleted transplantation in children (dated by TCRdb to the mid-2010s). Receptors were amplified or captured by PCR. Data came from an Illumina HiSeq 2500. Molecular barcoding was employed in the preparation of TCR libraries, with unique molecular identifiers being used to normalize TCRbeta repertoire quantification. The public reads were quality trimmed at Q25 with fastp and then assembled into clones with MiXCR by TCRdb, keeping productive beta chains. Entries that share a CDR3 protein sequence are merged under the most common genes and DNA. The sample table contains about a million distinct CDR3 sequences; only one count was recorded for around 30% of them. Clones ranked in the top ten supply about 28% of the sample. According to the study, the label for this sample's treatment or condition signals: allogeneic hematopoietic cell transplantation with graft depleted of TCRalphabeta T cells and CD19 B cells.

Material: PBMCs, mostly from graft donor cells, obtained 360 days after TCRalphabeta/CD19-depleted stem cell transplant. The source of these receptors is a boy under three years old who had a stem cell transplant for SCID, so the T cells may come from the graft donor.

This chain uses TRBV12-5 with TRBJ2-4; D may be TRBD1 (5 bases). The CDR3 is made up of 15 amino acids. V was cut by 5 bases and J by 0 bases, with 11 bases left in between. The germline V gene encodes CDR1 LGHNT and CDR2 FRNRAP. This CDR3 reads CASGQGSLAKNIQYF. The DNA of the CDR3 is TGTGCTAGTGGTCAGGGTTCCCTAGCCAAAAACATTCAGTACTTC.

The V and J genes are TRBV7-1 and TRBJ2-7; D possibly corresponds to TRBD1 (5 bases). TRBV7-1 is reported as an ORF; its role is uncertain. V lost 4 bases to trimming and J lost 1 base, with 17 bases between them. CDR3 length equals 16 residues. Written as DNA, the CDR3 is TGTGCCAGCAGCTACAGTGCCAGGGTATTTTCCTACGAGCAGTACTTC. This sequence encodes CASSYSARVFSYEQYF.

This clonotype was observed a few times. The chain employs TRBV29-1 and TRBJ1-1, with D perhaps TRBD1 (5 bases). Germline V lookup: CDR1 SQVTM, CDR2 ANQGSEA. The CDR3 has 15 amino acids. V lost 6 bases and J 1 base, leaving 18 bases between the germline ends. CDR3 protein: CSVHRRGAPNTEAFF. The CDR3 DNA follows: TGCAGCGTACACAGGCGGGGAGCCCCGAACACTGAAGCTTTCTTT.

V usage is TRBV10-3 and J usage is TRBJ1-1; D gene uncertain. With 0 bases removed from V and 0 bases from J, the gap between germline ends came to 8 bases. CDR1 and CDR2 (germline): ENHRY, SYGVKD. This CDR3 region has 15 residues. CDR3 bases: TGTGCCATCAGTGAGTCGCCCGTTATGAACACTGAAGCTTTCTTT. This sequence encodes CAISESPVMNTEAFF.

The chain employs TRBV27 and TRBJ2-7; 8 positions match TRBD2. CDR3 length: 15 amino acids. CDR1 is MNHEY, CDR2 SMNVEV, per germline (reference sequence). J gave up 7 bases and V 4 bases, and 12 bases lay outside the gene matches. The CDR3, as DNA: TGTGCCAGCAGTTCCCTCGGGGGGGGATTCGGGGAGCAGTACTTC. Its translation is CASSSLGGGFGEQYF.

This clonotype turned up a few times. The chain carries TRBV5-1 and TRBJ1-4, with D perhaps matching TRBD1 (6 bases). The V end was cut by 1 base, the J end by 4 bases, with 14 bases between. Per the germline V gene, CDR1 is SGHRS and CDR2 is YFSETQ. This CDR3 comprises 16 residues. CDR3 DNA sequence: TGCGCCAGCAGCTTGCCGACGGGGGCCCTTAATGAAAAACTGTTTTTT. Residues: CASSLPTGALNEKLFF.

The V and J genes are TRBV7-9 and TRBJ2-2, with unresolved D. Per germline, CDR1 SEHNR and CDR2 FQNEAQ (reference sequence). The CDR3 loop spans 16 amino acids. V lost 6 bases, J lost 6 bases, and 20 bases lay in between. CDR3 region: CASSFPNFSFAGELFF. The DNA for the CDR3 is TGTGCCAGCAGTTTCCCCAACTTCAGTTTCGCCGGGGAGCTGTTTTTT. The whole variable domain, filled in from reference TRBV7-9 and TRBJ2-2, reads DTGVSQNPRHKITKRGQNVTFRCDPISEHNRLYWYRQTLGQGPEFLTYFQNEAQLEKSRLLSDRFSAERPKGSFSTLEIQRTEQGDSAMYLCASSFPNFSFAGELFFGEGSRLTVL.

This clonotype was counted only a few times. The CDR3 nucleotides read TGTGCCATCAGTGGGACTAGGACAGATACGCAGTATTTT. This codes for CAISGTRTDTQYF. The chain links TRBV10-3 to TRBJ2-3; TRBD2 aligns across 7 bases. The CDR3 sequence is 13 residues long. Germline assignment: CDR1 ENHRY and CDR2 SYGVKD. V shed 4 bases, J shed 3 bases, and the junction held 1 base outside the gene matches.

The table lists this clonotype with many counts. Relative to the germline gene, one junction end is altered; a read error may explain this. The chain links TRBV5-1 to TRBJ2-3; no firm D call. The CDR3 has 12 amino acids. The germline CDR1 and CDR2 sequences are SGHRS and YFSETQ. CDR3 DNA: TGTGCCAGCAGCTTGCGGACAGATACGCAGTATTTT. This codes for CASSLRTDTQYF.

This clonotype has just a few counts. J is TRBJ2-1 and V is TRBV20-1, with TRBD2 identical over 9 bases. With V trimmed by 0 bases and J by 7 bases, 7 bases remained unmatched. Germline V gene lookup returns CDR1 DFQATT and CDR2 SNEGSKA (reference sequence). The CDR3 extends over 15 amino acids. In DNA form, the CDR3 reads TGCAGTGCTAGAGATCGTGCGGGGGGGCAGAATGAGCAGTTCTTC. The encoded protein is CSARDRAGGQNEQFF.

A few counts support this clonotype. CDR3 amino acids: CSASLLAGGLNTDTQYF. CDR3 in DNA: TGCAGTGCTAGTCTCCTAGCGGGGGGGCTTAACACAGATACGCAGTATTTT. The V gene is TRBV20-1, the J gene TRBJ2-3; 12 positions agree with TRBD2. The junction had 9 bases not matched to a gene; V was cut back by 3 bases and J by 2 bases. The CDR3 has 17 amino acids. Per germline, CDR1 DFQATT and CDR2 SNEGSKA (reference sequence).

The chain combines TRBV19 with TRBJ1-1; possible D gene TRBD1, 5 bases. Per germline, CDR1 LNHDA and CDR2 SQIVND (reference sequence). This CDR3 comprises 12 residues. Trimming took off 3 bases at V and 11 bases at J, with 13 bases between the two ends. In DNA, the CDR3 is TGTGCCAGTAGTATCTTCGGGGGAGAGGCTTTCTTT. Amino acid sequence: CASSIFGGEAFF.

CDR3 nucleotides: TGTGCCAGCAGCCGGGAATTCTACGAGCAGTACTTC. Translating it yields CASSREFYEQYF. This chain connects TRBV28 to TRBJ2-7; D possibly corresponds to TRBD2 (5 bases). The germline CDR1 and CDR2 sequences are MDHEN and SYDVKM. The CDR3 has 12 residues. Trimming removed 6 bases at V and 3 bases at J, with 9 bases between.

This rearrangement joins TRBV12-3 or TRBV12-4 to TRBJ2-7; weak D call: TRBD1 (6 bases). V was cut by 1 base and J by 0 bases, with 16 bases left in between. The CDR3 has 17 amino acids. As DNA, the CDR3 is TGTGCCAGCAGTTTAGGGGGGCTGGGGCTGAGCTCCTACGAGCAGTACTTC. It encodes CASSLGGLGLSSYEQYF.

The CDR3 nucleotides are TGCAGTGCTAGAGATCTTCGAGAAAAACTGTTTTTT. Translating gives CSARDLREKLFF. The chain links TRBV20-1 to TRBJ1-4; D gene unclear. CDR3 length: 12 amino acids. V lost 0 bases and J lost 8, with 7 bases in between. Per the germline V gene, CDR1 is DFQATT and CDR2 is SNEGSKA (reference sequence).

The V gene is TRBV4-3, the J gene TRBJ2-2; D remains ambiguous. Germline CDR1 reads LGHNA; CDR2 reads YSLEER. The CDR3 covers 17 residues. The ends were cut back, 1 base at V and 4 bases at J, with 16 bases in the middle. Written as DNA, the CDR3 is TGCGCCAGCAGCCAAGCCGCCCGGTTGTCTTCCACCGGGGAGCTGTTTTTT. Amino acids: CASSQAARLSSTGELFF.

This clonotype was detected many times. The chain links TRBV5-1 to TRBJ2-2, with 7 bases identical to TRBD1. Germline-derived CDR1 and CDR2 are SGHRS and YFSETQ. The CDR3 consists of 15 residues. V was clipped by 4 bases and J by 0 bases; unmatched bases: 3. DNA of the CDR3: TGCGCCAGCAGCATCGGACAGGCGAACACCGGGGAGCTGTTTTTT. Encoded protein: CASSIGQANTGELFF.

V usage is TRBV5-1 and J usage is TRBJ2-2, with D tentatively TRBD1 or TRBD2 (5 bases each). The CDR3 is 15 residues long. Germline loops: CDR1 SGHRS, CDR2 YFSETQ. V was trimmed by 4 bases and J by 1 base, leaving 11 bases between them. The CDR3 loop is CASSLPGGNTGELFF. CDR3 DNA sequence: TGCGCCAGCAGCCTCCCTGGGGGGAACACCGGGGAGCTGTTTTTT. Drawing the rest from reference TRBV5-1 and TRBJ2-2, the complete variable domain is KAGVTQTPRYLIKTRGQQVTLSCSPISGHRSVSWYQQTPGQGLQFLFEYFSETQRNKGNFPGRFSGRQFSNSRSEMNVSTLELGDSALYLCASSLPGGNTGELFFGEGSRLTVL.

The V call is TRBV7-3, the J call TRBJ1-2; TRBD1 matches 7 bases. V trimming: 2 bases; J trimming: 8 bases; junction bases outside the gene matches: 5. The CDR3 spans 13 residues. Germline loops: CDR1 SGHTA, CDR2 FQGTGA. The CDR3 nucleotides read TGTGCCAGCAGCTTACGAGGGGGCGCGGGCTACACCTTC. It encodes CASSLRGGAGYTF.

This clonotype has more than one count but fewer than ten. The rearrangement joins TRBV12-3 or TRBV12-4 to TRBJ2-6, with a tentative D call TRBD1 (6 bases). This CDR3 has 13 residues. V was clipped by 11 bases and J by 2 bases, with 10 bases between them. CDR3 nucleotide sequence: TGTGCCTTACAGGGACCTGGGGCCAACGTCCTGACTTTC. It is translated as CALQGPGANVLTF.

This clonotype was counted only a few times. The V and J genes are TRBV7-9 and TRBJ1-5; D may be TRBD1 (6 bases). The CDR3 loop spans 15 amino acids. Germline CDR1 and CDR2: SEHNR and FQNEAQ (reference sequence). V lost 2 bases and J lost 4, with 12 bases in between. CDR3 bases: TGTGCCAGCAGCTTATCAGGGGAAGGGAATCAGCCCCAGCATTTT. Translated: CASSLSGEGNQPQHF.

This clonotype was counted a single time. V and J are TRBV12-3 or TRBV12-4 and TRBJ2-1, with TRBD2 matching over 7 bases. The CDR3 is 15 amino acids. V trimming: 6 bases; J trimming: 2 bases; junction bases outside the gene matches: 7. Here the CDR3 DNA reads TGTGCCAGCAGACAACTAGCGCCCCCCTACAATGAGCAGTTCTTC. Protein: CASRQLAPPYNEQFF.

The chain's CDR3 is CASSQSPGELFF. The CDR3 nucleotides are TGTGCCAGCAGCCAAAGTCCCGGGGAGCTGTTTTTT. The rearrangement links TRBV3-1 to TRBJ2-2; the D is unclear. Deletions cut 2 bases from V and 6 bases from J, with 4 bases between. This CDR3 is built from 12 residues. The V gene's germline CDR1 is LGHDT and CDR2 YNNKEL (reference sequence).

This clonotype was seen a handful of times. CDR3 protein: CASSPSRPSGGSTDTQYF. The CDR3 DNA sequence: TGTGCCAGCAGCCCATCACGCCCGTCGGGGGGAAGCACAGATACGCAGTATTTT. The V call is TRBV11-2, the J call TRBJ2-3; TRBD2 agrees at 7 bases. V dropped 5 bases and J dropped 0; count of bases not matched to a gene: 14. Looked up from germline, CDR1 is SGHAT and CDR2 is FQNNGV. The CDR3 has 18 amino acids.

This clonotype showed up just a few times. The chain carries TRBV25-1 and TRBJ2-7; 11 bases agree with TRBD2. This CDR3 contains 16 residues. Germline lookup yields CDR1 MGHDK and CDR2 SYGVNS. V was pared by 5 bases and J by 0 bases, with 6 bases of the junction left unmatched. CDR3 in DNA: TGTGCCAGCAGTCGGCTAGCGGGGGGACTCTCCTACGAGCAGTACTTC. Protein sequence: CASSRLAGGLSYEQYF.

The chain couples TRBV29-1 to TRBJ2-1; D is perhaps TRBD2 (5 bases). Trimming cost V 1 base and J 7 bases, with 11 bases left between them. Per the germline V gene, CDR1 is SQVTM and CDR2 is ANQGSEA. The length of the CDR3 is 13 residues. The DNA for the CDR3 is TGCAGCGTTGAAGTTCCGAGGGCAAATGAGCAGTTCTTC. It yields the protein CSVEVPRANEQFF.

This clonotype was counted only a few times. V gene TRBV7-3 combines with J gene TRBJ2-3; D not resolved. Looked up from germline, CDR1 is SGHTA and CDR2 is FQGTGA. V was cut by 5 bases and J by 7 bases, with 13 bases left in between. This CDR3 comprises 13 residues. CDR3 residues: CASSPTPGYTQYF. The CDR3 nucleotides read TGTGCCAGCAGCCCGACACCCGGATATACGCAGTATTTT.

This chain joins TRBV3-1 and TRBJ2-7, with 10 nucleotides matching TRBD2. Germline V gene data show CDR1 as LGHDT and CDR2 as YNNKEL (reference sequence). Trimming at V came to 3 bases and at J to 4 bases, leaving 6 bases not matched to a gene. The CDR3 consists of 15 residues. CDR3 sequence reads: CASSHGTSGAYEQYF. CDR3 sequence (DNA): TGTGCCAGCAGCCACGGAACTAGCGGGGCATACGAGCAGTACTTC.

The CDR3 loop is CASSSPGPSKAGANVLTF. In DNA form, the CDR3 reads TGTGCCAGCAGCTCCCCGGGACCGTCGAAAGCTGGGGCCAACGTCCTGACTTTC. The rearrangement links TRBV11-2 to TRBJ2-6; TRBD1 or TRBD2 may be the D gene (5 bases each). The CDR3 length is 18 residues. The V and J ends lost 4 bases and 2 bases respectively, with 18 bases between them. CDR1 and CDR2 (germline): SGHAT, FQNNGV.

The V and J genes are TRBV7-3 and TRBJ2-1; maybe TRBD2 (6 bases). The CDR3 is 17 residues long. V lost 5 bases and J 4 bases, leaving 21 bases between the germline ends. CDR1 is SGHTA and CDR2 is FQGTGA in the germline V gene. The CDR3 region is CASSRVPVAENYNEQFF. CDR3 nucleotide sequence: TGTGCCAGCAGCCGGGTCCCAGTAGCGGAGAATTACAATGAGCAGTTCTTC.